This T cell receptor beta chain was identified in a study of CD8 T cells in Susac syndrome. The authors reverse transcribed roughly 0.5 to 1 ug RNA with random hexamers. TCRdb itself ran the immunoSEQ multiplex PCR reads through MiXCR, one entry per CDR3 protein. The table includes under 250,000 distinct CDR3 sequences, 80% to 95% detected once. Trimming stripped 5 bases from V and 5 bases from J, with 12 bases between. The CDR3 covers 13 residues. Germline loops: CDR1 MNHEY, CDR2 SVGAGI. The T cells that were sequenced for TCR beta were CD8+ and CD4+ cells from blood. The receptor was isolated from a human donor with multiple sclerosis. The sample taken for sequencing was CD4+ T cells from PBMCs. The chain is built from TRBV6-5 and TRBJ1-2, with D possibly matching TRBD1 (5 bases). DNA for the CDR3: TGTGCCAGCAGTCAGGGTTTAGGGTATGGCTACACCTTC. The encoded protein is CASSQGLGYGYTF.